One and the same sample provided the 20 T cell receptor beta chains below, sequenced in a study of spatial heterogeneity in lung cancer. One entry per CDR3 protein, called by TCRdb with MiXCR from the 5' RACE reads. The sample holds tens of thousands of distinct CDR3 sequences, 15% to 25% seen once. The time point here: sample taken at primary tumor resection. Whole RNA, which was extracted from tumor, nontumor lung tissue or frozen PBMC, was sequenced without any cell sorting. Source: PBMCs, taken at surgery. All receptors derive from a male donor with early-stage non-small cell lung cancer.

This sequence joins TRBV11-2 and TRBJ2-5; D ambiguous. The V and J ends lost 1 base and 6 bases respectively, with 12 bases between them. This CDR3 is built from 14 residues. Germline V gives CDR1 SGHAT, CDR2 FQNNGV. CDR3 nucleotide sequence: TGTGCCAGCAGCTTAGGAGCTCCGCCGAAGACCCAGTACTTC. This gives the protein CASSLGAPPKTQYF.

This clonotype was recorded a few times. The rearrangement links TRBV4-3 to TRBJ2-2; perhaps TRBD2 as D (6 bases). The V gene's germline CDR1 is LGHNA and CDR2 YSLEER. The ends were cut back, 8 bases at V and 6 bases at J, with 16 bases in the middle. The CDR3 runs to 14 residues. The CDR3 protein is CASSPGLTAGELFF. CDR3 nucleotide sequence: TGCGCCAGCTCACCGGGACTTACAGCCGGGGAGCTGTTTTTT.

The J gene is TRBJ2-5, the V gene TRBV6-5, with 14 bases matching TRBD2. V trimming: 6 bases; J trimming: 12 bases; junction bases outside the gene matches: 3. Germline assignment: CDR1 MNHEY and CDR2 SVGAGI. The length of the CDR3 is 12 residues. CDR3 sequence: CASRLTSGREYF. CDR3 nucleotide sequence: TGTGCCAGCAGACTGACTAGCGGGAGGGAGTACTTC.

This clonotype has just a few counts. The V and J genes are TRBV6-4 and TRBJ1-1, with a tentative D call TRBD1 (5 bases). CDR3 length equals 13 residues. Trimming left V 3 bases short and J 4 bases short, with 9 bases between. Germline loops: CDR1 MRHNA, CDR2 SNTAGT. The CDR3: CASSDSGSTEAFF. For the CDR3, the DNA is TGTGCCAGCAGTGATTCAGGGAGCACTGAAGCTTTCTTT.

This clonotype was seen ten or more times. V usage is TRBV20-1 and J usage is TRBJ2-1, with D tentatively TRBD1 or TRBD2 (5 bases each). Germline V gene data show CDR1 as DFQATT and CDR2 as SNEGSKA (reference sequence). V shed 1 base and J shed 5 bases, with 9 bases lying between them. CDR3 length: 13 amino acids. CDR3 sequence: CSARGMGDNEQFF. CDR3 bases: TGCAGTGCTAGAGGCATGGGGGACAATGAGCAGTTCTTC.

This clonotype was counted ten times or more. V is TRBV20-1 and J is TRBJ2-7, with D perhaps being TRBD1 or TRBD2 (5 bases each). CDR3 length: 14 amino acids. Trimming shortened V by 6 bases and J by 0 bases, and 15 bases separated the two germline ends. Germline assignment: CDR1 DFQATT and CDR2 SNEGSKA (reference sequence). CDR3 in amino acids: CSAPPGPYSYEQYF. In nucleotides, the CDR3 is TGCAGTGCGCCGCCGGGACCGTACTCCTACGAGCAGTACTTC.

CDR3 sequence (DNA): TGCGCCACCACGGGACAGGCCACAGATACGCAGTATTTT. It specifies CATTGQATDTQYF. The chain uses TRBV5-1 and TRBJ2-3; the match to TRBD1 covers 8 bases. Germline CDR1 is SGHRS and CDR2 is YFSETQ. With 9 bases clipped from V and 2 bases from J, the junction kept 5 bases outside the gene matches. CDR3 size: 13 residues. The full variable domain, its missing parts supplied by reference TRBV5-1 and TRBJ2-3, is KAGVTQTPRYLIKTRGQQVTLSCSPISGHRSVSWYQQTPGQGLQFLFEYFSETQRNKGNFPGRFSGRQFSNSRSEMNVSTLELGDSALYLCATTGQATDTQYFGPGTRLTVL.

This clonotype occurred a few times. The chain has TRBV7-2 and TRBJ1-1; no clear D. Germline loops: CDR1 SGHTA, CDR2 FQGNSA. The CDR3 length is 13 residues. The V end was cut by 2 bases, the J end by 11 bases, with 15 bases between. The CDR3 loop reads CASSLNGGNKAFF. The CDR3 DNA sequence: TGTGCCAGCAGCTTAAATGGTGGCAACAAGGCTTTCTTT. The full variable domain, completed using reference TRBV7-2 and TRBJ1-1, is GAGVSQSPSNKVTEKGKDVELRCDPISGHTALYWYRQSLGQGLEFLIYFQGNSAPDKSGLPSDRFSAERTGGSVSTLTIQRTQQEDSAVYLCASSLNGGNKAFFGQGTRLTVV.

The CDR3 coding sequence is TGTGCCAGCAGTTTGGGGCGGGAGCAGTACTTC. Translation gives CASSLGREQYF. The rearrangement uses TRBV28 and TRBJ2-7, with D tentatively TRBD1 (5 bases). Germline V gene data show CDR1 as MDHEN and CDR2 as SYDVKM. The CDR3 is 11 amino acids. V was cut by 3 bases and J by 7 bases, with 7 bases left in between.

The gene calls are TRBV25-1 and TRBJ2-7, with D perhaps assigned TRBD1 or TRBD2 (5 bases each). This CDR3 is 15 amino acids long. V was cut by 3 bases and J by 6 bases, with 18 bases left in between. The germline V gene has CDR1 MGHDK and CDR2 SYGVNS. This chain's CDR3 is CASSDWAMGDGEQYF. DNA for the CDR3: TGTGCCAGCAGTGATTGGGCTATGGGGGACGGCGAGCAGTACTTC.

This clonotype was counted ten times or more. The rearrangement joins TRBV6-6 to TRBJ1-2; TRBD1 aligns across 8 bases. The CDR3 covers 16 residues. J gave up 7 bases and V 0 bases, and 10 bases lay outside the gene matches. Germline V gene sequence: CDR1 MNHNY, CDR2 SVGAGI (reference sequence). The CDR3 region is CASSYSGQGMTTGYTF. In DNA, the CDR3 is TGTGCCAGCAGTTACTCTGGACAGGGCATGACTACTGGCTACACCTTC.

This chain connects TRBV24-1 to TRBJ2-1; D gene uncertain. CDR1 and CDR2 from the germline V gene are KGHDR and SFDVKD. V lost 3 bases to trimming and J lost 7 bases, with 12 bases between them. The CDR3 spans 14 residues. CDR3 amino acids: CATSDPGHLNEQFF. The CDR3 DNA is TGTGCCACCAGTGATCCCGGGCACCTGAATGAGCAGTTCTTC.

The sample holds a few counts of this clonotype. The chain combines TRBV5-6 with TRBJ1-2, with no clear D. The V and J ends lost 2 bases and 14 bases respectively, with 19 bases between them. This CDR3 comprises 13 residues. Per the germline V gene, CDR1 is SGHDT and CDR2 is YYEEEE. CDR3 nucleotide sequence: TGTGCCAGCAGCTTTACCGAACCGCCTATCGTAACCTTC. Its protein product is CASSFTEPPIVTF.

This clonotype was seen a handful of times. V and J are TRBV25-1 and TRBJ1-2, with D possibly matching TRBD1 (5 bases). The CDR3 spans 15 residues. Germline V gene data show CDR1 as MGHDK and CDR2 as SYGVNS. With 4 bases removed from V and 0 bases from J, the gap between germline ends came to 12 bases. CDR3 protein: CASSVGTVANYGYTF. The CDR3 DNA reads TGTGCCAGCAGTGTAGGGACGGTAGCTAACTATGGCTACACCTTC.

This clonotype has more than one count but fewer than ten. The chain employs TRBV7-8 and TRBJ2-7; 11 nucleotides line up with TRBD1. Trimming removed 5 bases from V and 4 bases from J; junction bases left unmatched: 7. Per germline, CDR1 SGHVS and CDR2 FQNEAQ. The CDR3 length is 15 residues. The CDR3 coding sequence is TGTGCCAGCAGCCGCCCCGGGACAGGGGGGTACGAGCAGTACTTC. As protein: CASSRPGTGGYEQYF.

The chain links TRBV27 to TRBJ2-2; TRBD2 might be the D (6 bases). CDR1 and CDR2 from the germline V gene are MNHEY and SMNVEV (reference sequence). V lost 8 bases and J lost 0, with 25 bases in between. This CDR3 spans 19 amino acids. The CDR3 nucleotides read TGTGCCAGCCGACTAGGGAGCCAGAACTACTTAACGAACACCGGGGAGCTGTTTTTT. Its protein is CASRLGSQNYLTNTGELFF.

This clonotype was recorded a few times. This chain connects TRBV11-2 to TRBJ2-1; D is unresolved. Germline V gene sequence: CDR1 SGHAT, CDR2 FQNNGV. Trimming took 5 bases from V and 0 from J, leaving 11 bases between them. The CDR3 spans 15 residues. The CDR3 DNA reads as TGTGCCAGCAGCCCCAGGACGGGCTCCTACAATGAGCAGTTCTTC. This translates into CASSPRTGSYNEQFF.

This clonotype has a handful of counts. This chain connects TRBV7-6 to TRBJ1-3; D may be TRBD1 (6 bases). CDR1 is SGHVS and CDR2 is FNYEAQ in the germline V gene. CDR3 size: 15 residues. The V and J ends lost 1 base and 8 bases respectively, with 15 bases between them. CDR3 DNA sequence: TGTGCCAGCAGCTTAGAATCGACAGGAACGGACACCATATATTTT. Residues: CASSLESTGTDTIYF.

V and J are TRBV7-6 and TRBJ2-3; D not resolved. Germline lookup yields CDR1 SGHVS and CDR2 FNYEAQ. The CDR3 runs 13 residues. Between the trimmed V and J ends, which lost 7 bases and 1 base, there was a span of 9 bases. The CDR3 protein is CASKVDGTDTQYF. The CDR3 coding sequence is TGTGCCAGCAAAGTAGATGGCACAGATACGCAGTATTTT.

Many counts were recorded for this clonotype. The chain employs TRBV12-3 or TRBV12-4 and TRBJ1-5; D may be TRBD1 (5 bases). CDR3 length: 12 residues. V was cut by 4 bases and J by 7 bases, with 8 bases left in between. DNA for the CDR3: TGTGCCAGCAGTTCCCAGGGACAGCCCCAGCATTTT. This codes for CASSSQGQPQHF.